The 29 T cell receptor beta chains given below trace back to one sample, sequenced in a study of PD-L1 blockade in urothelial cancer. As to time point: pretreatment peripheral blood. Libraries were prepared by immunoSEQ multiplex PCR; TCRdb keeps only in-frame clonotypes and omits some of them. The repertoire holds 85,000 to 90,000 clones, with about 84% as singletons. The specimen comprised PBMCs, sampled around atezolizumab (anti-PD-L1) treatment. The receptor set was obtained from a man aged 55 to 70 with urothelial cancer.

This rearrangement joins TRBV29-1 to TRBJ2-3, with 12 positions matching TRBD2. From germline, CDR1 is SQVTM and CDR2 ANQGSEA. This CDR3 is 20 amino acids long. Trimming cost V 6 bases and J 0 bases; bases outside gene matches: 19. CDR3 coding DNA: TGCAGCGTCTGGGGGTTGACTAGCGGGAGCCCTACCCCTAGCACAGATACGCAGTATTTT. Translating it yields CSVWGLTSGSPTPSTDTQYF.

DNA for the CDR3: TGCGCCAGCAGCCAAGCAGGTGACGGATACACAGATACGCAGTATTTT. This sequence encodes CASSQAGDGYTDTQYF. The rearrangement links TRBV4-1 to TRBJ2-3; D gene ambiguous. Trimming left V 1 base short and J 2 bases short, with 13 bases between. Per the germline V gene, CDR1 is MGHRA and CDR2 is YSYEKL. This CDR3 comprises 16 residues.

The CDR3 region has the DNA TGTGCCAGCTCCCATCCGGGACAGGGGGACTACGAGCAGTACTTC. It yields the protein CASSHPGQGDYEQYF. This chain joins TRBV18 and TRBJ2-7, with TRBD1 matching 11 bases. V was clipped by 6 bases and J by 3 bases; unmatched bases: 7. This CDR3 spans 15 amino acids. In germline, CDR1 is KGHSH, CDR2 LQKENI.

The chain combines TRBV28 with TRBJ1-5; a possible D gene is TRBD1 (5 bases). The CDR3 is 13 amino acids. V lost 10 bases, J lost 2 bases, and 12 bases lay in between. The germline V gene encodes CDR1 MDHEN and CDR2 SYDVKM. This CDR3 is CATTGGGNQPQHF. CDR3 coding DNA: TGTGCCACCACCGGGGGAGGCAATCAGCCCCAGCATTTT.

The chain links TRBV9 to TRBJ2-2; D remains unclear. The CDR3 runs 11 residues. Germline lookup yields CDR1 SGDLS and CDR2 YYNGEE. As DNA, the CDR3 is TGTGGCAGTTCGGGCACCGGGGAGCTGTTTTTT. It translates to CGSSGTGELFF. Full variable domain (rest looked up from reference TRBV9 and TRBJ2-2): DSGVTQTPKHLITATGQRVTLRCSPRSGDLSVYWYQQSLDQGLQFLIQYYNGEERAKGNILERFSAQQFPDLHSELNLSSLELGDSALYFCGSSGTGELFFGEGSRLTVL.

This clone appeared once. V is TRBV4-1 and J is TRBJ1-1; D may be TRBD1 (5 bases). The ends were cut back, 0 bases at V and 5 bases at J, with 13 bases in the middle. Germline CDR1 reads MGHRA; CDR2 reads YSYEKL. CDR3 size: 15 residues. The CDR3 protein is CASSQEGGGRTEAFF. CDR3 nucleotides: TGCGCCAGCAGCCAAGAGGGGGGTGGACGGACTGAAGCTTTCTTT.

V usage is TRBV11-2 and J usage is TRBJ1-1; TRBD1 agrees at 7 bases. The CDR3 spans 14 residues. Germline CDR1 reads SGHAT; CDR2 reads FQNNGV. V shed 5 bases, J shed 5 bases, and the junction held 8 bases outside the gene matches. The CDR3 loop reads CASSIRQGWTEAFF. The DNA of the CDR3 is TGTGCCAGCAGCATACGACAGGGATGGACTGAAGCTTTCTTT.

The gene calls are TRBV11-3 and TRBJ1-5; weak D call: TRBD1 (5 bases). The length of the CDR3 is 14 residues. The V end was cut by 1 base, the J end by 7 bases, with 11 bases between. Per the germline V gene, CDR1 is SGHNT and CDR2 is YENEEA. In DNA, the CDR3 is TGTGCCAGCAGCTTAGGTCCTCAGGGACAGCCCCAGCATTTT. This encodes CASSLGPQGQPQHF.

This clone came up once. The chain joins TRBV7-3 to TRBJ2-6; a weak D match, TRBD2 (5 bases). Germline V gene data show CDR1 as SGHTA and CDR2 as FQGTGA. CDR3 length: 17 residues. V was cut by 0 bases and J by 0 bases, with 9 bases left in between. CDR3 coding DNA: TGTGCCAGCAGCTTAACGACCGGGATCTCTGGGGCCAACGTCCTGACTTTC. Amino acid sequence: CASSLTTGISGANVLTF.

This clone was detected a few times. J is TRBJ2-7 and V is TRBV19; D gene unclear. Germline V gene data show CDR1 as LNHDA and CDR2 as SQIVND (reference sequence). Trimming removed 5 bases at V and 5 bases at J, with 7 bases between. This CDR3 has 11 residues. CDR3 loop: CASSQTDEQYF. The CDR3 region has the DNA TGTGCCAGTAGTCAAACGGACGAGCAGTACTTC.

The chain uses TRBV30 and TRBJ1-5; D is unresolved. Germline loops: CDR1 GTSNPN, CDR2 SVGIG (reference sequence). V lost 0 bases to trimming and J lost 4 bases, with 10 bases between them. The CDR3 is 14 amino acids. The CDR3 coding sequence is TGTGCCTGGAGTGTACAAGGCGGGAATCAGCCCCAGCATTTT. Protein sequence: CAWSVQGGNQPQHF.

The V gene is TRBV19, the J gene TRBJ2-3; the D is unclear. The CDR3 spans 13 residues. Trimming shortened V by 3 bases and J by 4 bases, and 8 bases separated the two germline ends. Germline-derived CDR1 and CDR2 are LNHDA and SQIVND (reference sequence). CDR3 DNA: TGTGCCAGTAGTATCCGGTTCGCAGATACGCAGTATTTT. Amino acid sequence: CASSIRFADTQYF.

This clone was picked up one time. CDR3 in amino acids: CASSLGQGQVGNTEAFF. The CDR3 DNA reads TGCGCCAGCAGCTTGGGGCAGGGACAGGTCGGGAACACTGAAGCTTTCTTT. This chain joins TRBV5-1 and TRBJ1-1, with 8 positions matching TRBD1. Germline CDR1 SGHRS, CDR2 YFSETQ. This CDR3 has 17 residues. V lost 0 bases and J lost 1; bases outside the gene matches: 8.

This rearrangement joins TRBV28 to TRBJ2-1; TRBD2 aligns across 9 bases. CDR1 is MDHEN, CDR2 SYDVKM, per germline. The CDR3 has 15 amino acids. V lost 6 bases to trimming and J lost 7 bases; unmatched junction nucleotides: 10. CDR3: CASRPWLAGTNEQFF. Here the CDR3 DNA reads TGTGCCAGCAGACCCTGGCTAGCGGGGACTAATGAGCAGTTCTTC.

The chain employs TRBV5-6 and TRBJ1-2; D not certain. From germline, CDR1 is SGHDT and CDR2 YYEEEE. Trimming took off 2 bases at V and 5 bases at J, with 7 bases between the two ends. The CDR3 covers 12 residues. CDR3 residues: CASSFGSYGYTF. For the CDR3, the DNA is TGTGCCAGCAGCTTTGGTAGTTATGGCTACACCTTC.

The chain links TRBV18 to TRBJ2-5; 12 nucleotides agree with TRBD1. The germline V gene has CDR1 KGHSH and CDR2 LQKENI. V dropped 5 bases and J dropped 5; count of bases not matched to a gene: 6. This CDR3 is built from 15 residues. CDR3 protein: CASSAGTGGAETQYF. CDR3 nucleotide sequence: TGTGCCAGCTCAGCCGGGACAGGGGGCGCGGAGACCCAGTACTTC.

This clone was seen many times. The chain joins TRBV6-5 to TRBJ1-1; possibly TRBD1 for D (6 bases). Trimming removed 7 bases from V and 11 bases from J, with 17 bases in between. Germline V gene lookup returns CDR1 MNHEY and CDR2 SVGAGI. The CDR3 runs to 12 residues. The CDR3 DNA sequence: TGTGCCAGCACTTCGCAGGGGCGTGGGGCTTTCTTT. Translation gives CASTSQGRGAFF.

This rearrangement joins TRBV5-4 to TRBJ1-3; possible D gene TRBD1, 6 bases. The germline V gene encodes CDR1 SGHNT and CDR2 YYREEE (reference sequence). The CDR3 is made up of 13 amino acids. V was clipped by 5 bases and J by 6 bases, with 12 bases between them. CDR3 residues: CASSPGTKNTIYF. DNA for the CDR3: TGTGCCAGCAGTCCCGGGACAAAAAACACCATATATTTT.

The V and J genes are TRBV6-5 and TRBJ2-4; unclear D gene. CDR3 length: 15 amino acids. Germline V gene data show CDR1 as MNHEY and CDR2 as SVGAGI. Trimming stripped 0 bases from V and 0 bases from J, with 6 bases between. The CDR3 is CASSYSFLAKNIQYF. As DNA, the CDR3 is TGTGCCAGCAGTTACTCCTTCTTAGCCAAAAACATTCAGTACTTC.

The chain links TRBV29-1 to TRBJ1-2, with no clear D. Trimming cost V 7 bases and J 6 bases, with 15 bases left between them. Per germline, CDR1 SQVTM and CDR2 ANQGSEA. The CDR3 runs 12 residues. This chain's CDR3 is CSAPYGEDGYTF. DNA of the CDR3: TGCAGCGCCCCATACGGGGAGGATGGCTACACCTTC. Using reference TRBV29-1 and TRBJ1-2 for the parts outside the CDR3, the full variable domain is SAVISQKPSRDICQRGTSLTIQCQVDSQVTMMFWYRQQPGQSLTLIATANQGSEATYESGFVIDKFPISRPNLTFSTLTVSNMSPEDSSIYLCSAPYGEDGYTFGSGTRLTVV.

The chain couples TRBV6-5 to TRBJ1-1, with unresolved D. The CDR3 is made up of 15 amino acids. Germline CDR1 and CDR2: MNHEY and SVGAGI. V was pared by 7 bases and J by 0 bases, with 15 bases between. This CDR3 is CASTPGGRMNTEAFF. CDR3 in DNA: TGTGCCAGCACTCCAGGCGGGCGAATGAACACTGAAGCTTTCTTT.

J is TRBJ2-7 and V is TRBV2; D may be TRBD1 (5 bases). The CDR3 sequence is 11 residues long. V was clipped by 8 bases and J by 3 bases, with 8 bases between them. Germline values: CDR1 SNHLY, CDR2 FYNNEI. The CDR3 sequence is CASFRDYEQYF. The CDR3 DNA reads as TGTGCCAGCTTCAGGGACTACGAGCAGTACTTC.

V and J are TRBV6-1 and TRBJ1-5; the match to TRBD1 covers 8 bases. CDR3 length equals 14 residues. The V segment lost 5 bases and the J segment 5 bases; nucleotides outside the gene matches: 5. The germline V gene has CDR1 MNHNS and CDR2 SASEGT. This chain's CDR3 is CASSKTGDHQPQHF. The CDR3 DNA reads as TGTGCCAGCAGTAAGACAGGGGATCATCAGCCCCAGCATTTT.

J is TRBJ2-2 and V is TRBV4-1, with TRBD2 matching over 7 bases. The ends lost 2 bases at V and 5 bases at J; junction bases unmatched: 2. This CDR3 has 14 amino acids. CDR1 is MGHRA, CDR2 YSYEKL, per germline. The chain's CDR3 is CASSQLGGTGELFF. CDR3 nucleotides: TGCGCCAGCAGCCAACTGGGGGGGACCGGGGAGCTGTTTTTT.

The rearrangement links TRBV7-9 to TRBJ2-7, with 7 bases that match TRBD1. V lost 3 bases to trimming and J lost 5 bases; unmatched junction nucleotides: 7. Germline CDR1 and CDR2: SEHNR and FQNEAQ (reference sequence). The CDR3 consists of 14 residues. The CDR3, as DNA: TGTGCCAGCAGCTTCGACAGGGTCTTAAACGAGCAGTACTTC. This encodes CASSFDRVLNEQYF.

This rearrangement joins TRBV28 to TRBJ1-2, with 9 positions matching TRBD1. The trim removed 6 bases at V and 5 bases at J, leaving 7 bases unmatched. CDR3 length: 14 residues. CDR1 is MDHEN and CDR2 is SYDVKM in the germline V gene. DNA of the CDR3: TGTGCCAGCAGCCCGGGACAGGGAGTATATGGCTACACCTTC. It specifies CASSPGQGVYGYTF.

The chain combines TRBV6-1 with TRBJ1-2, with a tentative D call TRBD1 (6 bases). Trimming cost V 2 bases and J 4 bases, with 14 bases left between them. This CDR3 is 15 amino acids long. The germline CDR1 and CDR2 sequences are MNHNS and SASEGT. The CDR3 sequence: CASSEYGGAGYGYTF. Here the CDR3 DNA reads TGTGCCAGCAGTGAATACGGGGGGGCGGGCTATGGCTACACCTTC.

This rearrangement joins TRBV27 to TRBJ2-7, with 7 bases that match TRBD1. Germline CDR1 MNHEY, CDR2 SMNVEV (reference sequence). J was trimmed by 4 bases and V by 6 bases; bases with no gene match: 6. The CDR3 consists of 13 residues. The CDR3 loop is CASSWDRSYEQYF. The CDR3 nucleotides read TGTGCCAGCAGCTGGGACAGATCGTACGAGCAGTACTTC.

This clone was detected once. The gene calls are TRBV5-4 and TRBJ2-7, with 12 bases matching TRBD2. Germline V gives CDR1 SGHNT, CDR2 YYREEE (reference sequence). The V and J ends lost 3 bases and 5 bases, in that order; junction bases with no gene match: 6. The CDR3 covers 15 residues. CDR3 loop: CASSWRTSGIDEQYF. Written as DNA, the CDR3 is TGTGCCAGCAGCTGGCGGACTAGCGGGATTGACGAGCAGTACTTC.